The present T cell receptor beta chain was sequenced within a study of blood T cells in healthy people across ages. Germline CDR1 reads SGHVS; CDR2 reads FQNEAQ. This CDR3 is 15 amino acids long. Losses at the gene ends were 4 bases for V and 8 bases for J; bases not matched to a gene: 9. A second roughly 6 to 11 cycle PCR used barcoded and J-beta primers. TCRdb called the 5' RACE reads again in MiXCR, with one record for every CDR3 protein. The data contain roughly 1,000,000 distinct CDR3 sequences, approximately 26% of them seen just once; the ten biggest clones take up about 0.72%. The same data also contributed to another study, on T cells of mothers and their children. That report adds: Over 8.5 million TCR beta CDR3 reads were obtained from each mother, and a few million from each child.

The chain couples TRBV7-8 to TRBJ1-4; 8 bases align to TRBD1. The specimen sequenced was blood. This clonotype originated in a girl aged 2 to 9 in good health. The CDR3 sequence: CASSYDRGTGEKLFF. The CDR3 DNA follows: TGTGCCAGCAGCTATGACAGGGGAACGGGAGAAAAACTGTTTTTT.